This T cell receptor beta chain was found in a study of identical twins. Study observations and caveats: Compared with unrelated sharing, twin-shared out-of-frame alpha sequences had more low-probability sequences. Clonotypes of the beta chain that were abundant in cord blood carried fewer insertions (memory repertoires showed none). Compared with models, monozygotic twins showed more out-of-frame TCR alpha sharing.

In this sample, this clonotype turned up a few times. Its target is not known. TCRdb re-derived calls from the 5' RACE reads in MiXCR, one entry per CDR3 protein. This table holds roughly 1,500,000 distinct CDR3 sequences, about 31% found once. This CDR3 region has 13 residues. Donors uniformly comprised healthy Caucasians. The receptor was derived from a newborn girl in good health. The V call is TRBV21-1, the J call TRBJ1-6; the table assigns TRBD1, which was not confirmed against the DNA. TRBV21-1 constitutes a pseudogene. Sequencing was performed on cord blood. The chain's CDR3 is CASIRGEDSPLHF. DNA of the CDR3: TGTGCCAGCATAAGGGGGGAGGATTCACCCCTCCACTTT.